This T cell receptor (beta chain) was observed in a study of CD8 T cells in Susac syndrome. Healthy donors served as age- and sex-matched controls. Reverse transcription of 0.5 to 1 ug RNA was performed with random hexamers. Amplification of TCR beta CDR3 by immunoSEQ multiplex PCR spanned 54 Vbeta and 13 Jbeta. TCRdb reprocessed the immunoSEQ multiplex PCR reads with MiXCR, giving one entry per CDR3 protein. Seen here are more than 110,000 distinct CDR3 sequences, 85% to 95% observed once, and the top ten hold about 0.26%. The CDR3 contains 13 residues. Germline CDR1 is MNHEY and CDR2 is SMNVEV (reference sequence). The V and J ends lost 4 bases and 4 bases, in that order; junction bases with no gene match: 4.

The clonotype was recovered from a human donor in good health. The chain has TRBV27 and TRBJ2-7, with 7 bases matching TRBD2. Sequencing used CD8+ T cells from PBMCs. The CDR3 reads CASSSKLAYEQYF. For the CDR3, the DNA is TGTGCCAGCAGTTCTAAACTAGCGTACGAGCAGTACTTC.